This T cell receptor (beta chain) was sequenced for a study of T cell repertoires in cytomegalovirus infection. Overall study context: Matching HLA type and CMV infection were both indicated by public TCR beta signatures. Study-wide results and caveats: In two of eight donors, the top clonotype was HLA-C-restricted CMV-specific.

TCRdb independently ran MiXCR on the reads; one entry per CDR3 protein. This table holds around 130,000 distinct CDR3 sequences, 8.8% found once. This clonotype turned up a few times. Its antigen is not identified. With 4 bases removed from V and 2 bases from J, the gap between germline ends came to 10 bases. This CDR3 comprises 13 residues. Germline CDR1 reads SQVTM; CDR2 reads ANQGSEA. This clonotype was obtained from a human donor in good health (CMV status not recorded). Some clones in this sample may be carry-over from other donors' samples. The sample comprised PBMCs. The chain recombines TRBV29-1 with TRBJ2-3; D call uncertain. CDR3 amino acids: CSVVRSITDTQYF. The CDR3 DNA is TGCAGCGTTGTCAGGTCGATCACAGATACGCAGTATTTT.